The rows below give T cell receptor beta chains drawn from one sample of a study of T-cell memory formation after mild COVID-19. TCRdb re-analysed the 5' RACE reads in MiXCR, keeping a single row per CDR3 protein. The sample lists 400,000 to 550,000 distinct CDR3 sequences; 25% were seen once. The sequencing sample was made of PBMCs or a T cell subset sorted from them (not recorded which). The receptors shown here come from an adult woman who had mild COVID-19 (a few samples of this study predate the infection). Cell type and time point are not known. CDR3s include the opening cysteine and the closing phenylalanine or tryptophan. D genes are given only for firm matches. Expanded clones are given a class, and other clones once, few, many or no size at all.

>TRBJ2-7|TRBD1|TRBV6-2/TRBV6-3|few
CASRYGTGSYEQYF
TGTGCCAGCAGGTATGGGACAGGCTCCTACGAGCAGTACTTC
>TRBJ2-7|TRBD2|TRBV5-5|-
CASTPGRSGGTNEQYF
TGTGCCAGCACCCCAGGTCGGAGCGGGGGGACCAACGAGCAGTACTTC
>TRBJ2-7|-|TRBV7-2|-
CASSAAGAASSYEQYF
TGTGCCAGCAGCGCCGCAGGGGCAGCGAGCTCCTACGAGCAGTACTTC
>TRBJ2-6|-|TRBV20-1|few
CSARDFNLGFSGANVLTF
TGCAGTGCTAGAGATTTCAACCTGGGCTTCTCTGGGGCCAACGTCCTGACTTTC
>TRBJ2-7|-|TRBV24-1|few
CATSDYYEQYF
TGTGCCACCAGTGACTACTACGAGCAGTACTTC
>TRBJ2-1|-|TRBV5-1|few
CASSLLRDPEYNEQFF
TGCGCCAGCAGCTTGCTAAGGGACCCGGAGTACAATGAGCAGTTCTTC
>TRBJ2-7|TRBD2|TRBV20-1|-
CSAETSGRAAVGLEQYF
TGCAGTGCCGAAACTAGCGGGAGGGCCGCTGTAGGACTCGAGCAGTACTTC
>TRBJ1-1|TRBD1|TRBV29-1|few
CSVDFLTGMNTEAFF
TGCAGCGTTGACTTCTTGACAGGGATGAACACTGAAGCTTTCTTT
>TRBJ2-1|-|TRBV18|-
CASSRGSDSSYNEQFF
TGTGCCAGCTCCCGAGGAAGCGATAGCTCCTACAATGAGCAGTTCTTC
>TRBJ1-1|-|TRBV28|-
CASSLSAQTYTEAFF
TGTGCCAGCAGTTTATCCGCACAGACCTACACTGAAGCTTTCTTT
>TRBJ2-2|-|TRBV7-6|few
CASSLLGDTGELFF
TGTGCCAGCAGCTTATTGGGCGACACCGGGGAGCTGTTTTTT
>TRBJ2-4|TRBD2|TRBV7-2|few
CASSLTHLGLGNIQYF
TGTGCCAGCAGCTTAACCCATCTAGGACTAGGGAACATTCAGTACTTC
>TRBJ2-7|-|TRBV5-6|-
CASSLGGVGTEQYF
TGTGCCAGCAGCTTGGGAGGTGTGGGGACTGAGCAGTACTTC
>TRBJ2-7|-|TRBV5-1|-
CASRTDAYEQYF
TGCGCCAGCCGGACCGATGCCTACGAGCAGTACTTC
>TRBJ2-1|-|TRBV19|few
CASSTEPWLYNEQFF
TGTGCCAGTAGTACCGAGCCGTGGCTATACAATGAGCAGTTCTTC
>TRBJ2-7|TRBD1|TRBV7-6|few
CASWDRGRYEQYF
TGTGCCAGCTGGGACAGGGGGCGATACGAGCAGTACTTC
>TRBJ2-3|TRBD2|TRBV20-1|-
CSASVASGDHTDTQYF
TGCAGTGCTAGTGTGGCTAGCGGGGATCACACAGATACGCAGTATTTT
>TRBJ2-1|TRBD2|TRBV9|-
CASSVGGRAYNEQFF
TGTGCCAGCAGCGTAGGCGGGAGGGCTTACAATGAGCAGTTCTTC
>TRBJ2-5|TRBD2|TRBV3-1|few
CASSQEAGLAGETQYF
TGTGCCAGCAGCCAAGAGGCGGGACTAGCGGGAGAGACCCAGTACTTC
>TRBJ2-7|-|TRBV27|-
CASSLVGYSDEQYF
TGTGCCAGCAGTTTGGTTGGCTACTCGGACGAGCAGTACTTC
>TRBJ2-5|TRBD2|TRBV7-8|-
CASSTRLANIEKETQYF
TGTGCCAGCAGCACCCGACTAGCGAACATCGAAAAGGAGACCCAGTACTTC
>TRBJ2-1|TRBD1|TRBV4-1|few
CASSQGAGGRSEQFF
TGCGCCAGCAGCCAAGGGGCAGGGGGCCGTTCTGAGCAGTTCTTC
>TRBJ2-7|-|TRBV12-3/TRBV12-4|-
CASSSLGAGYEQYF
TGTGCCAGCAGTTCCCTAGGGGCGGGCTACGAGCAGTACTTC
>TRBJ2-7|TRBD1|TRBV4-1|many
CASSQGQGNHEQYF
TGCGCCAGCAGCCAAGGACAGGGGAACCACGAGCAGTACTTC
>TRBJ2-7|TRBD2|TRBV3-1|few
CASSSLRGALYEQYF
TGTGCCAGCAGTTCCCTGCGGGGGGCCCTCTACGAGCAGTACTTC
>TRBJ1-3|-|TRBV25-1|-
CASLTDGNTIYF
TGTGCCAGTCTGACGGATGGAAACACCATATATTTT
>TRBJ2-3|TRBD1|TRBV7-2|few
CASSTLGTGVDTQYF
TGTGCCAGCAGCACCCTGGGGACAGGGGTTGATACGCAGTATTTT
>TRBJ2-1|-|TRBV20-1|-
CSARDRIGLGNEQFF
TGCAGTGCTAGGGACCGGATCGGCCTGGGTAATGAGCAGTTCTTC
>TRBJ2-1|TRBD2|TRBV24-1|-
CATRGLAGNNEQFF
TGTGCCACCAGGGGACTAGCGGGAAACAATGAGCAGTTCTTC
>TRBJ2-1|TRBD2|TRBV25-1|-
CASSERVGGGNKDEQFF
TGTGCCAGCAGTGAAAGGGTAGGCGGGGGGAACAAGGATGAGCAGTTCTTC
>TRBJ2-3|-|TRBV19|-
CASSWDPRTDTQYF
TGTGCCAGTAGTTGGGACCCCCGAACAGATACGCAGTATTTT
>TRBJ2-3|-|TRBV11-2|few
CASSPRGWRSDTQYF
TGTGCCAGCAGCCCGAGAGGGTGGAGGTCGGATACGCAGTATTTT
>TRBJ2-7|TRBD1|TRBV2|once
CASTADRGYEQYF
TGTGCCAGCACGGCGGACAGGGGCTACGAGCAGTACTTC
>TRBJ2-5|TRBD2|TRBV19|once
CASRRTSGTQETQYF
TGTGCCAGTAGGAGGACTAGCGGGACGCAAGAGACCCAGTACTTC
>TRBJ2-1|-|TRBV6-2/TRBV6-3|few
CASGPLRDEQFF
TGTGCCAGCGGCCCGTTACGAGATGAGCAGTTCTTC
>TRBJ2-7|TRBD1|TRBV25-1|many
CASSEPGTGSYEQYF
TGTGCCAGCAGTGAACCCGGGACAGGGTCCTACGAGCAGTACTTC